The subject of this entry is one TCR delta chain. Other DNA sequences in the sample encode the same CDR3. The CDR3 is 17 residues long. Germline V gene data show CDR1 as GEAIGNYY and CDR2 as EKD. The ends lost 4 bases at V and 0 bases at J; junction bases unmatched: 13. TCRdb fed the reads into CATT to redo clone calling. This table has 9,500 to 13,000 delta-chain clones, about 8.6% appearing once. This entry comes from a study of gamma-delta chains in newborns, infants, children. Study at large: Innate gammadelta T cells reportedly expand polyclonally right after birth, driven by microbial exposure, per the title.

The sequence derives from a child who was a newborn, infant or young child, either healthy, febrile or measles-vaccinated (not recorded which). J is TRDJ1 and V is TRDV2, with TRDD3 matching 7 bases. The sequenced sample consisted of blood. The CDR3 region is CACESLRGMLDTDKLIF. CDR3 coding DNA: TGTGCCTGTGAGTCCCTAAGGGGGATGTTAGACACCGATAAACTCATCTTT.